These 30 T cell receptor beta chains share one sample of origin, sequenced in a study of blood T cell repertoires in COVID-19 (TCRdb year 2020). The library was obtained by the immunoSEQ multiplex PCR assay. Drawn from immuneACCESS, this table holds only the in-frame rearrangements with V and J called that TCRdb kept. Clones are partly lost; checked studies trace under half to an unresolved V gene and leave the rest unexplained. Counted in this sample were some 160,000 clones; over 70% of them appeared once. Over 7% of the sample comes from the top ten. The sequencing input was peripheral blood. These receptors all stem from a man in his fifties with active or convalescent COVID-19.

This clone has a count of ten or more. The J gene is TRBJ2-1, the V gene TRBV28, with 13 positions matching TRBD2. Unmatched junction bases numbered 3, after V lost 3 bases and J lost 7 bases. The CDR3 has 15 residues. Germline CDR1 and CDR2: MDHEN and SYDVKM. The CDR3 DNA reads TGTGCCAGCAGTTTGTCGGGACTAGCGGGGAATGAGCAGTTCTTC. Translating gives CASSLSGLAGNEQFF. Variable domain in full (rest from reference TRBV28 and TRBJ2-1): DVKVTQSSRYLVKRTGEKVFLECVQDMDHENMFWYRQDPGLGLRLIYFSYDVKMKEKGDIPEGYSVSREKKERFSLILESASTNQTSMYLCASSLSGLAGNEQFFGPGTRLTVL.

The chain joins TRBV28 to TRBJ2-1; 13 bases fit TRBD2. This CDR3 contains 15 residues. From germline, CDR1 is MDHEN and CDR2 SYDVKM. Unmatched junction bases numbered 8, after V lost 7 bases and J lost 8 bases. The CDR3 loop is CASTHTSGRADEQFF. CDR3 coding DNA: TGTGCCAGCACCCATACTAGCGGGAGGGCCGATGAGCAGTTCTTC.

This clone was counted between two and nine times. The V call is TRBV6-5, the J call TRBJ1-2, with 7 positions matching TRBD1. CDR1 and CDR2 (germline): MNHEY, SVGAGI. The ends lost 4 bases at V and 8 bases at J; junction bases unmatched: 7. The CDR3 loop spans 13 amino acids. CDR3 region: CASSWGQNGGYTF. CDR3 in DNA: TGTGCCAGCAGTTGGGGACAGAACGGCGGCTACACCTTC.

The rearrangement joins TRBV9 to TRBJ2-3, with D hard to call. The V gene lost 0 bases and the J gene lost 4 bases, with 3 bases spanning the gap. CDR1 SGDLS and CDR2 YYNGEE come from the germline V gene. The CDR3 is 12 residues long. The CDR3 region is CASSVVADTQYF. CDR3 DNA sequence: TGTGCCAGCAGCGTAGTAGCAGATACGCAGTATTTT.

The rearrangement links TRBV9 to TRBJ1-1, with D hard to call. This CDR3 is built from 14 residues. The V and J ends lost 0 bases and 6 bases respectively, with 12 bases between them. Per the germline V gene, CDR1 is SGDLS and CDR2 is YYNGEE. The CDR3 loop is CASSVGGAAPEAFF. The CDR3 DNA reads TGTGCCAGCAGCGTAGGAGGAGCTGCGCCTGAAGCTTTCTTT.

The CDR3 nucleotides are TGTGCCAGTTGGACAGGGGTGAACACTGAAGCTTTCTTT. It specifies CASWTGVNTEAFF. V is TRBV6-5 and J is TRBJ1-1; 9 bases are a match to TRBD1. CDR1 is MNHEY, CDR2 SVGAGI, per germline. The CDR3 totals 13 residues. Trimming at V came to 9 bases and at J to 0 bases, leaving 2 bases not matched to a gene.

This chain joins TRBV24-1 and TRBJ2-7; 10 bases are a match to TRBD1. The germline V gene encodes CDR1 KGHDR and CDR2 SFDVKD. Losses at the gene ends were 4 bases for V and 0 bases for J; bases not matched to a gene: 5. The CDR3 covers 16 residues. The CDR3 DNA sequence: TGTGCCACCAGTGACTCCGGGACAGGGGACTCCTACGAGCAGTACTTC. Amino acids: CATSDSGTGDSYEQYF.

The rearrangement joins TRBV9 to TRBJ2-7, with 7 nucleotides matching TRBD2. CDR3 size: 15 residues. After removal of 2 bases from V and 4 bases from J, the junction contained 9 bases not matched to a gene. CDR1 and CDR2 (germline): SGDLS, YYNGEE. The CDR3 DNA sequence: TGTGCCAGCAGCGTTGGGGCGGGAGCTACGTACGAGCAGTACTTC. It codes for CASSVGAGATYEQYF.

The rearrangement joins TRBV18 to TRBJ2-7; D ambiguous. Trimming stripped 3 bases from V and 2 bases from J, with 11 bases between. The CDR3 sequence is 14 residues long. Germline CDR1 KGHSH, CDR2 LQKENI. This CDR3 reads CASSPTSTAYEQYF. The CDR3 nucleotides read TGTGCCAGCTCACCGACAAGTACCGCCTACGAGCAGTACTTC.

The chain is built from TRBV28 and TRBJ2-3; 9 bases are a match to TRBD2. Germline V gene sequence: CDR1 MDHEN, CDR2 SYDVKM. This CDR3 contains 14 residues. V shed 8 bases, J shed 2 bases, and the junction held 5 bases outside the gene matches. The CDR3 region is CASPPSGTTDTQYF. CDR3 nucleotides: TGTGCCAGCCCTCCTAGCGGGACCACAGATACGCAGTATTTT.

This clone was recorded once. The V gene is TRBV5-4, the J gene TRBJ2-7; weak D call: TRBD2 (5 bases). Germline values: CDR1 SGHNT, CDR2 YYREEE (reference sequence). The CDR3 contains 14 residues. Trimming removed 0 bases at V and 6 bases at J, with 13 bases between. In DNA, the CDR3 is TGTGCCAGCAGCTTGGTCGGGTACCGGGGCGAGCAGTACTTC. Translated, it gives CASSLVGYRGEQYF.

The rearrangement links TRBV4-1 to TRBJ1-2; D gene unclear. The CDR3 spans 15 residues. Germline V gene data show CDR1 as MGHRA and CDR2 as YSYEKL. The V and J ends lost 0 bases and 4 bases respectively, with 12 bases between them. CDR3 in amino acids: CASSQESRTPYGYTF. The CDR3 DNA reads TGCGCCAGCAGCCAAGAGTCCCGGACTCCCTATGGCTACACCTTC.

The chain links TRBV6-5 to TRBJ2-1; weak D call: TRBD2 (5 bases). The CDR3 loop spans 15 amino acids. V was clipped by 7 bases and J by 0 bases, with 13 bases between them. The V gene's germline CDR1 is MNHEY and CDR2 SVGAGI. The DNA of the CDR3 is TGTGCCAGCAAGGGTAGCGTGAGCTCCTACAATGAGCAGTTCTTC. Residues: CASKGSVSSYNEQFF.

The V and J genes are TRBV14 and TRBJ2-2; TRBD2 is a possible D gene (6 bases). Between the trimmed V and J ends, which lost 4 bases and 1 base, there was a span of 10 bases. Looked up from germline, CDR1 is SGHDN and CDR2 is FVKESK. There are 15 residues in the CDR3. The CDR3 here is CASSPWRENTGELFF. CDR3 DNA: TGTGCCAGCAGCCCTTGGCGGGAGAACACCGGGGAGCTGTTTTTT.

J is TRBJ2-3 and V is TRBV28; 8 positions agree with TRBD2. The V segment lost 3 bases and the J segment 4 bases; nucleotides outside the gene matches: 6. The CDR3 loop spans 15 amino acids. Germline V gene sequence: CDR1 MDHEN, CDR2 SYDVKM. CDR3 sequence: CASSFGGLEADTQYF. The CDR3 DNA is TGTGCCAGCAGTTTTGGGGGACTAGAAGCAGATACGCAGTATTTT.

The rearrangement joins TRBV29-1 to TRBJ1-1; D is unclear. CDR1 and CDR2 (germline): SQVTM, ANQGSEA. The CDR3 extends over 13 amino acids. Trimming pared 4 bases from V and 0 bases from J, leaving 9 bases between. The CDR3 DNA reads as TGCAGCGTTGGTCAGGAGGTGAACACTGAAGCTTTCTTT. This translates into CSVGQEVNTEAFF.

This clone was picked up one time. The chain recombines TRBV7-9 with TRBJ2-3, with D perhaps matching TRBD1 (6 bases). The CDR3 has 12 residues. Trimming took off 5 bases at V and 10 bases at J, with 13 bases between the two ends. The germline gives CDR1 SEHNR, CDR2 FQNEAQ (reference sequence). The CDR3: CASSPRGIAQYF. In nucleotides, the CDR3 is TGTGCCAGCAGCCCAAGGGGGATCGCGCAGTATTTT.

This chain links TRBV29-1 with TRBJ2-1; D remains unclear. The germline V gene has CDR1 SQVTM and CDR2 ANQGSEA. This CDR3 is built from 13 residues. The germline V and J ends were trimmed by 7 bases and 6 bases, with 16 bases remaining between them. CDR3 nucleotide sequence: TGCAGCGACGCGATGAGACTTGGCAATGAGCAGTTCTTC. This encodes CSDAMRLGNEQFF.

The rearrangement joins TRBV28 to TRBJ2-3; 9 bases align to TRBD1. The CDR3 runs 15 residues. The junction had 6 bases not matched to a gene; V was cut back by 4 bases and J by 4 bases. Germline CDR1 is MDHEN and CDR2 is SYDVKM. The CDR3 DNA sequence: TGTGCCAGCAGTTCGGGACAGGGTGAGGCAGATACGCAGTATTTT. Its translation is CASSSGQGEADTQYF.

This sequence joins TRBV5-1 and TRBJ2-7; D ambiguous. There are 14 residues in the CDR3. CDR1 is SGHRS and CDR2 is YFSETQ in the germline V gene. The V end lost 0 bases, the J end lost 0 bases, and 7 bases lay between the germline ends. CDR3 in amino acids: CASSLGFSSYEQYF. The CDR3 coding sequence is TGCGCCAGCAGCTTGGGATTCAGCTCCTACGAGCAGTACTTC.

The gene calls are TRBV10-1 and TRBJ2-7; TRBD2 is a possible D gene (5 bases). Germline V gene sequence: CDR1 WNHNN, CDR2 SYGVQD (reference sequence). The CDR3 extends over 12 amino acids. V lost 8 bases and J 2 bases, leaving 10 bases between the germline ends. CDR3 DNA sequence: TGCGCCAGCGGCCCAGCGGCCTACGAGCAGTACTTC. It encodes CASGPAAYEQYF.

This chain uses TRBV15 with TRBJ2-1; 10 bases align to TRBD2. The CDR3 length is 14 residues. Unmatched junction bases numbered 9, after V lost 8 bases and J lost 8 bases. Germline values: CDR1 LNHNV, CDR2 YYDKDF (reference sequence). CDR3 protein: CATQLNLAGDEQFF. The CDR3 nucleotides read TGTGCCACCCAGCTCAATCTAGCGGGAGATGAGCAGTTCTTC.

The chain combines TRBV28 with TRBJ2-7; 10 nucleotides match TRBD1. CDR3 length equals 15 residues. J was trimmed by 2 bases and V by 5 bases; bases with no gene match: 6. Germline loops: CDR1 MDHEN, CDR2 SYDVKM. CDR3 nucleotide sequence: TGTGCCAGCAGTGGGGGGACAGGGGATGCCTACGAGCAGTACTTC. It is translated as CASSGGTGDAYEQYF.

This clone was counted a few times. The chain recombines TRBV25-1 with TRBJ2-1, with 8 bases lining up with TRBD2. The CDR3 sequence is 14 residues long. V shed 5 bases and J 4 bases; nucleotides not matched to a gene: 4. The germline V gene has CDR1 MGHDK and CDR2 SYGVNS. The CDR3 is CASSHTSGYNEQFF. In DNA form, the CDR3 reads TGTGCCAGCAGTCATACTAGCGGTTACAATGAGCAGTTCTTC.

The CDR3 bases are TGTGCCAGCAGTCGGACTAGCGGATACAATGAGCAGTTCTTC. It encodes CASSRTSGYNEQFF. This sequence joins TRBV7-9 and TRBJ2-1; 10 bases match TRBD2. The germline V gene has CDR1 SEHNR and CDR2 FQNEAQ (reference sequence). V was pared by 6 bases and J by 4 bases, with 3 bases of the junction left unmatched. The CDR3 has 14 amino acids.

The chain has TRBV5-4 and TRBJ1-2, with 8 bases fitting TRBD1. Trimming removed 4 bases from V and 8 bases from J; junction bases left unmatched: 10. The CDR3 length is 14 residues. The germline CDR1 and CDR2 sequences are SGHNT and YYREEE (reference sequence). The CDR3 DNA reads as TGTGCCAGCAGCCGTGACAGGGGAGTTAGGGGCTACACCTTC. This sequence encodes CASSRDRGVRGYTF.

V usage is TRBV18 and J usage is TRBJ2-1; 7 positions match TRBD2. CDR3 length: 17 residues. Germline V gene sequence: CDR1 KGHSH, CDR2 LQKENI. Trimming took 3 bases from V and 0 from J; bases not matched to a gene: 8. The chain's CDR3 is CASSPDARGSSYNEQFF. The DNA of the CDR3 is TGTGCCAGCTCACCCGACGCCCGCGGGAGCTCCTACAATGAGCAGTTCTTC.

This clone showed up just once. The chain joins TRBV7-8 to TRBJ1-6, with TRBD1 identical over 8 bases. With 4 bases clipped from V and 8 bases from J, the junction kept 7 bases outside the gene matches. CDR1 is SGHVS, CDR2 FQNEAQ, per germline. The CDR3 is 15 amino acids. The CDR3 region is CASSSRTGQDSPLHF. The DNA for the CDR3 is TGTGCCAGCAGCTCTAGGACAGGGCAGGATTCACCCCTCCACTTT.

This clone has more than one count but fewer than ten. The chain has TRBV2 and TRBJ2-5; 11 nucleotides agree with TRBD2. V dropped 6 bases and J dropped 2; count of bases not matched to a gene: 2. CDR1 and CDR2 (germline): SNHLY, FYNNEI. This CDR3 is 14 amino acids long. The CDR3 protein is CASSGLAGQETQYF. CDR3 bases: TGTGCCAGCAGCGGACTAGCGGGTCAAGAGACCCAGTACTTC.

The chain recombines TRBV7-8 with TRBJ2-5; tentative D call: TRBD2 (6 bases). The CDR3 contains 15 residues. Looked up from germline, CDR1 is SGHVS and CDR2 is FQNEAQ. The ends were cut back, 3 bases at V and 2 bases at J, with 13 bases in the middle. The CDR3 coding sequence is TGTGCCAGCAGCTTTAGCGGAGCTGGGCAAGAGACCCAGTACTTC. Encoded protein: CASSFSGAGQETQYF.